These 8 T cell receptor beta chains were sequenced from one sample in a study of T cells in Graves' hyperthyroidism and ophthalmopathy. Researchers took RNA transcripts and amplified the TCR beta CDR3 regions from them. TCR CDR3 underwent first-round RT-PCR with the HTBI primer set. TCRdb re-called the multiplex PCR reads through MiXCR, storing one row per CDR3 protein. Here the sample spans 450,000 to 600,000 distinct CDR3 sequences, approximately 15% being singletons. Input material: blood. The source of these receptors is a middle-aged woman with Graves' hyperthyroidism.

This clonotype was counted many times. The chain couples TRBV11-2 to TRBJ2-7; D ambiguous. Deletions cut 5 bases from V and 0 bases from J, with 17 bases between. Germline V gives CDR1 SGHAT, CDR2 FQNNGV. CDR3 size: 16 residues. CDR3 amino acids: CASSPGENVGSYEQYF. The DNA for the CDR3 is TGTGCCAGCAGCCCCGGAGAAAACGTCGGCTCCTACGAGCAGTACTTC.

This clonotype was counted ten times or more. The genes are TRBV30 and TRBJ1-5, with D possibly matching TRBD1 (5 bases). The CDR3 is 14 residues long. From germline, CDR1 is GTSNPN and CDR2 SVGIG (reference sequence). Trimming stripped 2 bases from V and 0 bases from J, with 8 bases between. This CDR3 is CAWSSDSSNQPQHF. The CDR3, as DNA: TGTGCCTGGAGTTCTGACAGTAGCAATCAGCCCCAGCATTTT.

This clonotype was detected many times. The V call is TRBV3-1, the J call TRBJ2-2, with 16 bases fitting TRBD2. The CDR3 spans 17 residues. J was trimmed by 5 bases and V by 3 bases; bases with no gene match: 3. Germline V gene sequence: CDR1 LGHDT, CDR2 YNNKEL (reference sequence). Written as DNA, the CDR3 is TGTGCCAGCAGCCAGGGACTAGCGGGAGGGAATACCGGGGAGCTGTTTTTT. Its protein is CASSQGLAGGNTGELFF.

This clonotype occurred many times. The chain combines TRBV7-9 with TRBJ2-7; 13 bases map to TRBD2. There are 16 residues in the CDR3. Germline loops: CDR1 SEHNR, CDR2 FQNEAQ (reference sequence). After removal of 3 bases from V and 0 bases from J, the junction contained 2 bases not matched to a gene. The CDR3 loop is CASSFGTSGDSYEQYF. CDR3 DNA: TGTGCCAGCAGCTTCGGGACTAGCGGGGACTCCTACGAGCAGTACTTC. Full variable domain (missing parts from reference TRBV7-9 and TRBJ2-7): DTGVSQNPRHKITKRGQNVTFRCDPISEHNRLYWYRQTLGQGPEFLTYFQNEAQLEKSRLLSDRFSAERPKGSFSTLEIQRTEQGDSAMYLCASSFGTSGDSYEQYFGPGTRLTVT.

The chain has TRBV6-1 and TRBJ1-6; perhaps TRBD1 as D (6 bases). Germline lookup yields CDR1 MNHNS and CDR2 SASEGT. The V and J ends lost 6 bases and 2 bases respectively, with 20 bases between them. This CDR3 has 18 amino acids. As DNA, the CDR3 is TGTGCCAGCAGCCGGGACCCCGGGACACGCACCTATAATTCACCCCTCCACTTT. This encodes CASSRDPGTRTYNSPLHF.

The V gene is TRBV12-3 or TRBV12-4, the J gene TRBJ2-1; 11 nucleotides line up with TRBD2. V dropped 7 bases and J dropped 10; count of bases not matched to a gene: 9. The CDR3 runs to 14 residues. The CDR3 DNA reads TGTGCCAGCACCCGTAGCGGGGGGGGGCGGGAGCAGTTCTTC. Its protein is CASTRSGGGREQFF.

This chain connects TRBV20-1 to TRBJ2-7; 8 positions agree with TRBD1. CDR3 length: 15 residues. Looked up from germline, CDR1 is DFQATT and CDR2 is SNEGSKA (reference sequence). With V trimmed by 0 bases and J by 0 bases, 4 bases remained unmatched. DNA of the CDR3: TGCAGTGCTAGAGATTTTCAGGGGGCCTCCTACGAGCAGTACTTC. This encodes CSARDFQGASYEQYF.

The chain uses TRBV25-1 and TRBJ2-5; 9 nucleotides match TRBD2. There are 15 residues in the CDR3. The germline CDR1 and CDR2 sequences are MGHDK and SYGVNS. V was clipped by 4 bases and J by 5 bases; unmatched bases: 8. The CDR3 spells CASSARGRADETQYF. The CDR3 DNA sequence: TGTGCCAGCAGTGCTCGCGGGAGGGCCGATGAGACCCAGTACTTC.